Listed below are T cell receptor beta chains from one sample, sequenced in a study of post-analysis software for immune sequencing data. Each CDR3 protein gets one entry after TCRdb re-called the PCR reads with MiXCR. The sample includes around 400,000 distinct CDR3 sequences, around a third of them seen just once. Sequences were obtained from blood. Receptors were obtained from a girl under 18 with multiple sclerosis. Both conserved end residues are part of each CDR3. The D gene is left open where the match is weak. Not every row has a clone size; where given, it reads once, few, many or a size class.

j_gene: TRBJ1-4
abundance: few
v_gene: TRBV9
d_gene: TRBD1
CDR3aa: CASTPTGGLNEKLFF
CDR3nt: TGTGCCAGCACACCCACAGGGGGCCTTAATGAAAAACTGTTTTTT

j_gene: TRBJ1-1
abundance: few
v_gene: TRBV20-1
d_gene: TRBD1
CDR3aa: CSASDTGGWTEAFF
CDR3nt: TGCAGTGCTAGCGACACAGGGGGATGGACTGAAGCTTTCTTT

j_gene: TRBJ1-5
abundance: .
v_gene: TRBV12-3/TRBV12-4
d_gene: .
CDR3aa: CASSRGQHNQPQHF
CDR3nt: TGTGCCAGCAGTCGAGGACAGCACAATCAGCCCCAGCATTTT

j_gene: TRBJ2-4
abundance: .
v_gene: TRBV7-9
d_gene: TRBD2
CDR3aa: CASSLPGLAGAWGDIQYF
CDR3nt: TGTGCCAGCAGCTTACCGGGACTAGCGGGGGCCTGGGGAGACATTCAGTACTTC

j_gene: TRBJ2-1
abundance: few
v_gene: TRBV7-3
d_gene: .
CDR3aa: CASSLSMMGGPHNEQFF
CDR3nt: TGTGCCAGCAGCTTAAGTATGATGGGGGGCCCCCACAATGAGCAGTTCTTC

j_gene: TRBJ2-5
abundance: few
v_gene: TRBV12-3/TRBV12-4
d_gene: .
CDR3aa: CASSLSPGSEETQYF
CDR3nt: TGTGCCAGCAGTTTAAGCCCCGGCAGTGAAGAGACCCAGTACTTC

j_gene: TRBJ2-7
abundance: few
v_gene: TRBV29-1
d_gene: .
CDR3aa: CSATFVNRGDEQYF
CDR3nt: TGCAGCGCGACATTCGTAAATCGGGGCGACGAGCAGTACTTC

j_gene: TRBJ2-6
abundance: few
v_gene: TRBV7-3
d_gene: .
CDR3aa: CASSFLGRTISGANVLTF
CDR3nt: TGTGCCAGCAGCTTCCTGGGCCGTACCATCTCTGGGGCCAACGTCCTGACTTTC

j_gene: TRBJ1-5
abundance: .
v_gene: TRBV27
d_gene: .
CDR3aa: CASSSLDGSNQPQHF
CDR3nt: TGTGCCAGCAGTTCCCTGGACGGGAGCAATCAGCCCCAGCATTTT

j_gene: TRBJ2-1
abundance: .
v_gene: TRBV6-5
d_gene: .
CDR3aa: CASSYSGGLQFF
CDR3nt: TGTGCCAGCAGTTACTCGGGGGGATTGCAGTTCTTC

j_gene: TRBJ1-3
abundance: .
v_gene: TRBV5-5
d_gene: TRBD1
CDR3aa: CASRRGHESGGNTIYF
CDR3nt: TGTGCCAGCAGGAGGGGGCATGAGTCGGGAGGAAACACCATATATTTT

j_gene: TRBJ1-2
abundance: few
v_gene: TRBV20-1
d_gene: .
CDR3aa: CSADRDTTNYGYTF
CDR3nt: TGCAGTGCTGACCGGGACACCACTAACTATGGCTACACCTTC

j_gene: TRBJ2-3
abundance: .
v_gene: TRBV6-5
d_gene: TRBD2
CDR3aa: CASSSSLRLAGGADTQYF
CDR3nt: TGTGCCAGCAGTTCCTCCTTAAGACTAGCGGGGGGCGCAGATACGCAGTATTTT

j_gene: TRBJ1-2
abundance: few
v_gene: TRBV20-1
d_gene: .
CDR3aa: CSARDSGIGYGYTF
CDR3nt: TGCAGTGCTAGAGACTCAGGGATAGGTTATGGCTACACCTTC

j_gene: TRBJ2-7
abundance: .
v_gene: TRBV21-1
d_gene: .
CDR3aa: CATHGWDLTHYEQYF
CDR3nt: TGTGCCACCCATGGGTGGGATCTAACCCACTACGAGCAGTACTTC

j_gene: TRBJ1-1
abundance: .
v_gene: TRBV28
d_gene: .
CDR3aa: CASSFPTGGTEAFF
CDR3nt: TGTGCCAGCAGTTTCCCGACAGGTGGGACTGAAGCTTTCTTT

j_gene: TRBJ2-7
abundance: few
v_gene: TRBV7-9
d_gene: TRBD2
CDR3aa: CASSLASRGYEQYF
CDR3nt: TGTGCCAGCAGCTTAGCGTCGCGGGGGTACGAGCAGTACTTC

j_gene: TRBJ1-2
abundance: .
v_gene: TRBV10-3
d_gene: .
CDR3aa: CAISDTGPALVLGGYTF
CDR3nt: TGTGCCATCAGTGACACAGGGCCCGCCTTAGTCCTTGGTGGCTACACCTTC

j_gene: TRBJ2-3
abundance: .
v_gene: TRBV12-3/TRBV12-4
d_gene: TRBD2
CDR3aa: CASSQTSGAEDTQYF
CDR3nt: TGTGCCAGCAGTCAAACTAGCGGGGCGGAAGATACGCAGTATTTT

j_gene: TRBJ2-7
abundance: many
v_gene: TRBV10-3
d_gene: .
CDR3aa: CAIWGGPSYEQYF
CDR3nt: TGTGCCATCTGGGGCGGACCTTCCTACGAGCAGTACTTC

j_gene: TRBJ1-5
abundance: few
v_gene: TRBV12-3/TRBV12-4
d_gene: .
CDR3aa: CASSSGGNQPQHF
CDR3nt: TGTGCCAGCAGTTCAGGTGGTAATCAGCCCCAGCATTTT

j_gene: TRBJ2-7
abundance: few
v_gene: TRBV5-1
d_gene: TRBD1
CDR3aa: CASTSRDRLYEQYF
CDR3nt: TGCGCCAGCACCTCTCGGGACAGGCTCTACGAGCAGTACTTC

j_gene: TRBJ2-1
abundance: .
v_gene: TRBV7-8
d_gene: .
CDR3aa: CASSLWRVDFYEQFF
CDR3nt: TGTGCCAGCAGCTTATGGCGTGTGGATTTCTATGAGCAGTTCTTC

j_gene: TRBJ1-5
abundance: .
v_gene: TRBV6-2/TRBV6-3
d_gene: .
CDR3aa: CASSYRQSQPQHF
CDR3nt: TGTGCCAGCAGTTACCGACAGTCTCAACCCCAGCATTTT

j_gene: TRBJ1-1
abundance: few
v_gene: TRBV29-1
d_gene: .
CDR3aa: CSSLDLNTEAFF
CDR3nt: TGCAGTTCCTTGGACTTGAACACTGAAGCTTTCTTT

j_gene: TRBJ2-7
abundance: many
v_gene: TRBV10-3
d_gene: TRBD1
CDR3aa: CAIGYRDRGYEQYF
CDR3nt: TGTGCCATCGGTTACCGGGACAGGGGCTACGAGCAGTACTTC

j_gene: TRBJ1-2
abundance: few
v_gene: TRBV29-1
d_gene: TRBD1
CDR3aa: CSVGQGSNYGYTF
CDR3nt: TGCAGCGTTGGACAGGGGTCGAACTATGGCTACACCTTC

j_gene: TRBJ2-5
abundance: .
v_gene: TRBV12-5
d_gene: TRBD1
CDR3aa: CASGLDRGRETQYF
CDR3nt: TGTGCTAGTGGTTTGGACAGGGGGCGAGAGACCCAGTACTTC

j_gene: TRBJ2-1
abundance: few
v_gene: TRBV7-6
d_gene: TRBD2
CDR3aa: CASSFTSGLNEQFF
CDR3nt: TGTGCCAGCAGCTTTACTAGCGGGCTCAATGAGCAGTTCTTC

j_gene: TRBJ2-7
abundance: few
v_gene: TRBV7-2
d_gene: .
CDR3aa: CASSPQNSYEQYF
CDR3nt: TGTGCCAGCAGCCCCCAGAACTCCTACGAGCAGTACTTC

j_gene: TRBJ1-5
abundance: few
v_gene: TRBV6-1
d_gene: TRBD1
CDR3aa: CASSDDRGPNQPQHF
CDR3nt: TGTGCCAGCAGTGATGACAGGGGTCCTAATCAGCCCCAGCATTTT

j_gene: TRBJ1-2
abundance: .
v_gene: TRBV6-1
d_gene: .
CDR3aa: CASLRDVNYGYTF
CDR3nt: TGTGCCAGTCTCCGGGACGTGAACTATGGCTACACCTTC

j_gene: TRBJ2-3
abundance: .
v_gene: TRBV7-2
d_gene: TRBD2
CDR3aa: CACSLDSRLAAGKAQYF
CDR3nt: TGTGCCTGCAGCTTAGATTCTAGACTAGCGGCGGGAAAGGCGCAGTATTTT

j_gene: TRBJ1-5
abundance: .
v_gene: TRBV4-3
d_gene: TRBD1
CDR3aa: CASNQETGADNQPQHF
CDR3nt: TGCGCCAGCAACCAAGAAACAGGGGCAGACAATCAGCCCCAGCATTTT

j_gene: TRBJ2-1
abundance: .
v_gene: TRBV20-1
d_gene: .
CDR3aa: CSAPAPSGVYNEQFF
CDR3nt: TGCAGTGCTCCGGCCCCGAGCGGAGTTTACAATGAGCAGTTCTTC

j_gene: TRBJ1-2
abundance: .
v_gene: TRBV11-2
d_gene: .
CDR3aa: CASSLVPGGGGYTF
CDR3nt: TGTGCCAGCAGCTTAGTACCCGGGGGCGGTGGCTACACCTTC

j_gene: TRBJ2-1
abundance: .
v_gene: TRBV29-1
d_gene: TRBD2
CDR3aa: CSVGPTSGEDNEQFF
CDR3nt: TGCAGCGTCGGACCTACTAGCGGGGAAGACAATGAGCAGTTCTTC

j_gene: TRBJ1-1
abundance: once
v_gene: TRBV18
d_gene: TRBD1
CDR3aa: CASSPRGQGRTEAFF
CDR3nt: TGTGCCAGCTCACCCAGGGGACAGGGGAGAACTGAAGCTTTCTTT

j_gene: TRBJ1-2
abundance: .
v_gene: TRBV29-1
d_gene: TRBD1
CDR3aa: CSVMGGQGVYGYTF
CDR3nt: TGCAGCGTTATGGGCGGACAGGGAGTCTATGGCTACACCTTC

j_gene: TRBJ1-1
abundance: few
v_gene: TRBV29-1
d_gene: .
CDR3aa: CSVEDGRVGTEAFF
CDR3nt: TGCAGCGTTGAAGATGGGAGGGTTGGAACTGAAGCTTTCTTT

j_gene: TRBJ1-1
abundance: few
v_gene: TRBV29-1
d_gene: TRBD1
CDR3aa: CSGLDREGTEAFF
CDR3nt: TGCAGCGGGCTAGACAGGGAGGGCACTGAAGCTTTCTTT

j_gene: TRBJ1-1
abundance: .
v_gene: TRBV7-9
d_gene: .
CDR3aa: CASRHGGAEAFF
CDR3nt: TGTGCCAGCAGGCACGGAGGGGCTGAAGCTTTCTTT

j_gene: TRBJ2-1
abundance: few
v_gene: TRBV19
d_gene: TRBD1
CDR3aa: CATLGQGRHEQFF
CDR3nt: TGTGCCACACTCGGACAGGGGCGACATGAGCAGTTCTTC

j_gene: TRBJ1-5
abundance: .
v_gene: TRBV15
d_gene: .
CDR3aa: CATSRVRGGQAQPQHF
CDR3nt: TGTGCCACCAGCAGAGTGAGGGGAGGCCAGGCTCAGCCCCAGCATTTT

j_gene: TRBJ2-7
abundance: .
v_gene: TRBV6-1
d_gene: .
CDR3aa: CASSPTFDSYEQYF
CDR3nt: TGTGCCAGCAGTCCCACTTTCGATTCCTACGAGCAGTACTTC

j_gene: TRBJ2-1
abundance: .
v_gene: TRBV5-1
d_gene: .
CDR3aa: CAGSPVVGSYNEQFF
CDR3nt: TGCGCCGGCAGTCCAGTCGTCGGCTCCTACAATGAGCAGTTCTTC

j_gene: TRBJ2-7
abundance: once
v_gene: TRBV4-2
d_gene: TRBD1
CDR3aa: CASSQDGQGRDEQNF
CDR3nt: TGTGCCAGCAGCCAAGATGGACAGGGAAGGGACGAGCAGAACTTC

j_gene: TRBJ2-1
abundance: .
v_gene: TRBV6-1
d_gene: .
CDR3aa: CASRLQRSYNEQFF
CDR3nt: TGTGCCAGTCGCCTCCAAAGGTCCTACAATGAGCAGTTCTTC